This T cell receptor (beta chain) was captured in a study of cytomegalovirus exposure and HLA in healthy donors. The CDR3 contains 14 residues. Germline CDR1 MNHNY, CDR2 SVGAGI (reference sequence). V lost 10 bases, J lost 0 bases, and 13 bases lay in between. Whole-study results and caveats: In a later analysis, TCR beta V- and J-gene trimming was associated with a missense DCLRE1C variant.

A multiplex PCR was run with 60 Vbeta primers and 13 Jbeta primers. How the authors handled the data: Later work found approximately 87 million unique TCR beta chains, with 9.5 million to 14 million shared. Sequenced by immunoSEQ multiplex PCR; TCRdb stores in-frame clones only, minus some. That table gives V, J and clone size, and the DNA gave D and trimming. The sample records around 150,000 clones, around 80% being singletons. Of note for this clone: What it recognizes is unknown.

Sequencing was done on a sample of PBMCs. This clonotype was sampled from a man under 40 in good health and CMV-seronegative. The V gene is TRBV6-6, the J gene TRBJ1-3; D unresolved. For the CDR3, the DNA is TGTGCCACCTACCGGGGAGACTCTGGAAACACCATATATTTT. This sequence encodes CATYRGDSGNTIYF.